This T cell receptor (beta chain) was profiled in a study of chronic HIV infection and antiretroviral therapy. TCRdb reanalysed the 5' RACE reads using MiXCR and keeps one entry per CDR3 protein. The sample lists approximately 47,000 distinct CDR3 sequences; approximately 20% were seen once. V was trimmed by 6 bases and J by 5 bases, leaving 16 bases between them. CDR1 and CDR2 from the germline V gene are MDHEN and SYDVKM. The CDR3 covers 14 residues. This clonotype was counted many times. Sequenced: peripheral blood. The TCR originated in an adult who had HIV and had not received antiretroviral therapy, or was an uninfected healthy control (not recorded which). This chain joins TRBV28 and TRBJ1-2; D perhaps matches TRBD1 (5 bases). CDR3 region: CASSLLGTEYGYTF. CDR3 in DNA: TGTGCCAGCAGCCTTTTGGGGACGGAGTATGGCTACACCTTC.